Below are 23 T cell receptor beta chains sequenced from a single sample in a study of glioma-infiltrating T cells after dendritic cell vaccination. Clones were read by immunoSEQ multiplex PCR, and TCRdb kept only the in-frame ones, dropping some. The sample yields roughly 100,000 clones, around 91% seen once. Time point reported: after dendritic cell vaccination, including at tumor progression/relapse. The input for sequencing was blood, taken after dendritic cell vaccination. The receptors were sampled from a human donor with glioblastoma.

The chain couples TRBV27 to TRBJ1-1; D is perhaps TRBD1 (6 bases). Germline values: CDR1 MNHEY, CDR2 SMNVEV (reference sequence). Trimming pared 5 bases from V and 1 base from J, leaving 14 bases between. The CDR3 sequence is 15 residues long. CDR3 bases: TGTGCCAGCAGTCCGCTAGACAGGCCGAACACTGAAGCTTTCTTT. Protein sequence: CASSPLDRPNTEAFF.

This rearrangement joins TRBV10-1 to TRBJ2-3, with TRBD1 as a possible D gene (5 bases). The V gene lost 2 bases and the J gene lost 4 bases, with 22 bases spanning the gap. Germline V lookup: CDR1 WNHNN, CDR2 SYGVQD (reference sequence). The length of the CDR3 is 18 residues. The CDR3 nucleotides read TGCGCCAGCAGTGAGCCGGGTATTGGGGTCCTAGGGGCAGATACGCAGTATTTT. Amino acid sequence: CASSEPGIGVLGADTQYF.

The CDR3 loop reads CASSLLTGGNTEAFF. CDR3 bases: TGCGCCAGCAGCTTGTTAACAGGGGGCAACACTGAAGCTTTCTTT. The rearrangement joins TRBV5-1 to TRBJ1-1, with 9 bases aligning to TRBD1. The CDR3 extends over 15 amino acids. The ends lost 1 base at V and 2 bases at J; junction bases unmatched: 3. CDR1 is SGHRS and CDR2 is YFSETQ in the germline V gene.

This chain connects TRBV2 to TRBJ2-7; 9 bases agree with TRBD1. The CDR3 has 14 residues. V trimming: 6 bases; J trimming: 0 bases; junction bases outside the gene matches: 3. Germline V gene data show CDR1 as SNHLY and CDR2 as FYNNEI. The CDR3 reads CASSGQGYSYEQYF. The CDR3 nucleotides read TGTGCCAGCAGCGGACAGGGGTACTCCTACGAGCAGTACTTC.

The chain has TRBV18 and TRBJ1-4; no clear D. The CDR3 is 16 amino acids. V lost 2 bases to trimming and J lost 0 bases, with 10 bases between them. The germline CDR1 and CDR2 sequences are KGHSH and LQKENI. Here the CDR3 reads CASSPFTTATNEKLFF. For the CDR3, the DNA is TGTGCCAGCTCACCATTCACGACTGCAACTAATGAAAAACTGTTTTTT.

The genes are TRBV5-1 and TRBJ2-3; D gene unclear. The germline V gene has CDR1 SGHRS and CDR2 YFSETQ. V was clipped by 2 bases and J by 1 base, with 14 bases between them. The CDR3 runs 16 residues. The CDR3 region has the DNA TGCGCCAGCAGCTTTAACGCCGGGTGGGGCACAGATACGCAGTATTTT. Residues: CASSFNAGWGTDTQYF.

The gene calls are TRBV29-1 and TRBJ2-2; 12 bases fit TRBD2. The CDR3 is 14 residues long. V lost 7 bases to trimming and J lost 6 bases; unmatched junction nucleotides: 6. Germline CDR1 is SQVTM and CDR2 is ANQGSEA. The CDR3 spells CSGRTSGTAGELFF. The CDR3 DNA sequence: TGCAGCGGCCGGACTAGCGGGACGGCCGGGGAGCTGTTTTTT.

The V and J genes are TRBV10-2 and TRBJ2-5, with TRBD1 matching over 8 bases. There are 16 residues in the CDR3. CDR1 and CDR2 (germline): WSHSY, SAAADI. V lost 0 bases to trimming and J lost 5 bases; unmatched junction nucleotides: 8. The CDR3 sequence is CASSESPGGVVETQYF. Here the CDR3 DNA reads TGCGCCAGCAGTGAGTCCCCAGGGGGCGTTGTGGAGACCCAGTACTTC.

CDR3 in amino acids: CASSPSTSVYNEQFF. CDR3 nucleotides: TGTGCCAGCTCACCAAGTACTAGCGTCTACAATGAGCAGTTCTTC. V gene TRBV18 combines with J gene TRBJ2-1; 7 nucleotides align to TRBD2. CDR3 size: 15 residues. Per germline, CDR1 KGHSH and CDR2 LQKENI. The J segment lost 3 bases and the V segment lost 2 bases, leaving 4 bases of the junction unmatched.

This sequence joins TRBV30 and TRBJ1-2; unclear D gene. The V gene lost 3 bases and the J gene lost 4 bases, with 12 bases spanning the gap. Germline CDR1 reads GTSNPN; CDR2 reads SVGIG (reference sequence). The CDR3 sequence is 13 residues long. CDR3 DNA sequence: TGTGCCTGGAGAATTAGCAGTCCCTATGGCTACACCTTC. The encoded protein is CAWRISSPYGYTF. The variable domain in full, with the rest retrieved from reference TRBV30 and TRBJ1-2, is SQTIHQWPATLVQPVGSPLSLECTVEGTSNPNLYWYRQAAGRGLQLLFYSVGIGQISSEVPQNLSASRPQDRQFILSSKKLLLSDSGFYLCAWRISSPYGYTFGSGTRLTVV.

The chain has TRBV7-8 and TRBJ2-7; 8 positions match TRBD1. Germline values: CDR1 SGHVS, CDR2 FQNEAQ. The CDR3 extends over 14 amino acids. Trimming took 5 bases from V and 6 from J; bases not matched to a gene: 9. For the CDR3, the DNA is TGTGCCAGCAGCCCATGGACAGGGAACTCCGAGCAGTACTTC. Protein product: CASSPWTGNSEQYF.

This clone was seen only once. The CDR3 DNA sequence: TGTGCCAGCAGTGAAGCGAATACACCGAGGGAGTACTTC. Encoded protein: CASSEANTPREYF. The chain couples TRBV6-5 to TRBJ2-7; maybe TRBD2 (5 bases). CDR1 is MNHEY, CDR2 SVGAGI, per germline. The CDR3 is 13 amino acids. Trimming shortened V by 5 bases and J by 11 bases, and 19 bases separated the two germline ends.

The chain uses TRBV5-8 and TRBJ2-7, with 16 bases aligning to TRBD2. The CDR3 spans 17 residues. Germline lookup yields CDR1 SGHTS and CDR2 YDEGEE. V was clipped by 3 bases and J by 6 bases; unmatched bases: 9. The CDR3 DNA sequence: TGTGCCAGCAGCTCCCCATTGGGACTAGCGGGAGGGTCCGAGCAGTACTTC. As protein: CASSSPLGLAGGSEQYF. Variable domain in full (rest from reference TRBV5-8 and TRBJ2-7): EAGVTQSPTHLIKTRGQQATLRCSPISGHTSVYWYQQALGLGLQFLLWYDEGEERNRGNFPPRFSGRQFPNYSSELNVNALELEDSALYLCASSSPLGLAGGSEQYFGPGTRLTVT.

This clone is a singleton in its sample. V is TRBV29-1 and J is TRBJ2-3, with 7 bases lining up with TRBD1. This CDR3 has 14 amino acids. The trim removed 2 bases at V and 4 bases at J, leaving 6 bases unmatched. Per the germline V gene, CDR1 is SQVTM and CDR2 is ANQGSEA. CDR3 DNA: TGCAGCGTTGAAAAGTACAGGGGAGCAGATACGCAGTATTTT. This translates into CSVEKYRGADTQYF.

The V and J genes are TRBV5-1 and TRBJ2-7; D unresolved. Trimming left V 2 bases short and J 3 bases short, with 18 bases between. This CDR3 has 16 residues. Germline V gene data show CDR1 as SGHRS and CDR2 as YFSETQ. The CDR3 here is CASSFTIYVRSYEQYF. The CDR3 DNA sequence: TGCGCCAGCAGCTTTACGATTTATGTGCGGAGCTACGAGCAGTACTTC.

V is TRBV7-9 and J is TRBJ2-5; D is perhaps TRBD2 (5 bases). CDR3 length: 15 residues. V shed 3 bases and J shed 6 bases, with 17 bases lying between them. CDR1 is SEHNR, CDR2 FQNEAQ, per germline (reference sequence). The CDR3 is CASSFIGLAGKTQYF. The CDR3 nucleotides read TGTGCCAGCAGCTTTATTGGCCTAGCCGGGAAGACCCAGTACTTC.

This sequence joins TRBV5-8 and TRBJ2-5; 14 bases map to TRBD2. The germline V gene has CDR1 SGHTS and CDR2 YDEGEE. With V trimmed by 0 bases and J by 0 bases, 1 base remained unmatched. The CDR3 is made up of 17 amino acids. The CDR3, as DNA: TGTGCCAGCAGCTTGGGGACTAGCGGGAGGAACCAAGAGACCCAGTACTTC. Residues: CASSLGTSGRNQETQYF.

In this sample, this clone turned up many times. This chain joins TRBV11-3 and TRBJ2-7, with 11 bases that match TRBD1. Trimming took 4 bases from V and 7 from J; bases not matched to a gene: 3. CDR3 length: 13 amino acids. Germline V gene data show CDR1 as SGHNT and CDR2 as YENEEA. CDR3 coding DNA: TGTGCCAGCAGCTGGGGACAGGGGGATGAGCAGTACTTC. It encodes CASSWGQGDEQYF.

The chain combines TRBV19 with TRBJ1-2, with D perhaps TRBD1 (6 bases). V shed 3 bases and J shed 6 bases, with 11 bases lying between them. Germline CDR1 is LNHDA and CDR2 is SQIVND (reference sequence). The CDR3 has 13 amino acids. CDR3 protein: CASSIYRDDGYTF. The CDR3 nucleotides are TGTGCCAGTAGTATTTACAGGGATGATGGCTACACCTTC.

In its sample, this clone was seen once. This chain uses TRBV25-1 with TRBJ2-5, with a possible D match to TRBD2 (6 bases). The ends were cut back, 7 bases at V and 0 bases at J, with 18 bases in the middle. Germline V gene sequence: CDR1 MGHDK, CDR2 SYGVNS. The CDR3 is 16 residues long. This CDR3 is CASTPLGSGHQETQYF. CDR3 nucleotides: TGTGCCAGCACTCCCCTGGGTAGCGGCCACCAAGAGACCCAGTACTTC.

The CDR3 sequence is CASSLKGQTTYEQYF. The CDR3 DNA reads as TGTGCCAGCAGCTTAAAGGGACAGACTACCTACGAGCAGTACTTC. The V and J genes are TRBV13 and TRBJ2-7, with 7 bases aligning to TRBD1. This CDR3 contains 15 residues. Trimming removed 2 bases from V and 2 bases from J; junction bases left unmatched: 6. The V gene's germline CDR1 is PRHDT and CDR2 FYEKMQ (reference sequence).

In regard to this clone: The sample carries other DNA sequences with the same CDR3. The V and J genes are TRBV30 and TRBJ1-6; D is perhaps TRBD1 (5 bases). V lost 0 bases, J lost 2 bases, and 14 bases lay in between. This CDR3 is 17 amino acids long. Germline V gives CDR1 GTSNPN, CDR2 SVGIG (reference sequence). The CDR3 bases are TGTGCCTGGAGTGTATCTGCCCGGGGGGCCTATAATTCACCCCTCCACTTT. This codes for CAWSVSARGAYNSPLHF.

This clone came up once. This rearrangement joins TRBV5-6 to TRBJ2-4, with 7 bases lining up with TRBD1. V shed 4 bases and J 5 bases; nucleotides not matched to a gene: 6. Germline CDR1 and CDR2: SGHDT and YYEEEE. The CDR3 spans 14 residues. Here the CDR3 DNA reads TGTGCCAGCAGCCCCGCAGGGGGTCAAAACATTCAGTACTTC. Translation: CASSPAGGQNIQYF. Together with reference TRBV5-6 and TRBJ2-4, the CDR3 gives the full variable domain: DAGVTQSPTHLIKTRGQQVTLRCSPKSGHDTVSWYQQALGQGPQFIFQYYEEEERQRGNFPDRFSGHQFPNYSSELNVNALLLGDSALYLCASSPAGGQNIQYFGAGTRLSVL.